The clone carrying this TCR beta chain was recorded a few times. This sample is drawn from a study of blood T cell repertoires in COVID-19. About the study: Acute and convalescent COVID-19 specimens originated in the United States, Italy and Spain. Nucleic acid was either cDNA or gDNA, and it came from T cells, B-cell-depleted T cells, or PBMCs.

Source study methods: From reference gene primer amplification, estimates of nucleated cell counts were derived. Using immunoSEQ multiplex PCR, the repertoire was profiled, and TCRdb retains in-frame clones only, with some absent. V, J and clone size are taken as reported in that table, and D and trimming were inferred from the DNA itself. The table shows roughly 60,000 clones, with just under 95% occurring only once. Germline V gene sequence: CDR1 SGHAT, CDR2 FQDESV (reference sequence). This CDR3 is built from 15 residues. The V and J ends lost 5 bases and 8 bases, in that order; junction bases with no gene match: 7.

The chain has TRBV11-1 and TRBJ1-6, with 9 bases fitting TRBD1. The sequencing sample was made of peripheral blood. The sequence was collected from a human donor in a cohort sampled during active COVID-19. In DNA form, the CDR3 reads TGTGCCAGCAGCCTACAGGGGGCGAGGGATTCACCCCTCCACTTT. Translated: CASSLQGARDSPLHF.